This is a list of T cell receptor beta chains from one sample in a study of blood T cell repertoires in COVID-19. Measured with immunoSEQ multiplex PCR; TCRdb has only the in-frame clones, and not every one. The top ten hold 0.97% of the sample, which has 300,000 to 500,000 clones, approximately 87% seen once. Sequences were obtained from PBMCs or T cells enriched from blood (not recorded which). The receptors come from a woman aged 25-40 years with acute COVID-19. Each CDR3 is given with its conserved first and last residue. The order of the fields is D gene, CDR3 length, V gene, clone size, J gene, CDR3 DNA, CDR3 protein. A D gene is named only where the DNA matches it firmly. Size is stated for part of the rows, as once, few or many counts, or as a class when the clone is expanded.

>TRBD2|16|TRBV7-2|NA|TRBJ2-1
TGTGCCAGCAGCCGTCGGACTAGCGGGGGGTCGGATGAGCAGTTCTTC
CASSRRTSGGSDEQFF
>TRBD1|13|TRBV5-4|NA|TRBJ1-1
TGTGCCAGCAGCTTACAGGGGTTGACTGAAGCTTTCTTT
CASSLQGLTEAFF
>TRBD2|19|TRBV4-1|NA|TRBJ2-3
TGCGCCAGCAGCCAAGCCGGACTAGCGGGGGCTTCAAGGACAGATACGCAGTATTTT
CASSQAGLAGASRTDTQYF
>NA|16|TRBV5-1|NA|TRBJ1-3
TGCGCCAGCAGCTTGTCGACAGGTCGGTCTGGAAACACCATATATTTT
CASSLSTGRSGNTIYF
>TRBD1|17|TRBV9|NA|TRBJ1-2
TGTGCCAGCAGCGTAGCCGGACAGGGCGTCGCGTACTATGGCTACACCTTC
CASSVAGQGVAYYGYTF
>NA|14|TRBV11-2|NA|TRBJ2-7
TGTGCCAGCAGCCCCCGGACACAAACCTACGAGCAGTACTTC
CASSPRTQTYEQYF
>NA|14|TRBV5-6|NA|TRBJ1-5
TGTGCCAGCAGCTTGGGGGGGCTTAAACAGCCCCAGCATTTT
CASSLGGLKQPQHF
>NA|12|TRBV24-1|NA|TRBJ2-5
TGTGCCACCAGTGATTTCAGGGAGACCCAGTACTTC
CATSDFRETQYF
>NA|17|TRBV18|NA|TRBJ1-5
TGTGCCAGCTCACCAGGGCAGGGCTCGGTGGGGAATCAGCCCCAGCATTTT
CASSPGQGSVGNQPQHF
>NA|15|TRBV5-6|NA|TRBJ1-3
TGTGCCAGCAGTTCGGACATCTTCTCTGGAAACACCATATATTTT
CASSSDIFSGNTIYF
>NA|12|TRBV24-1|NA|TRBJ1-2
TGTGCCACCAGTCCAGGGGATGGTGGCTACACCTTC
CATSPGDGGYTF
>NA|14|TRBV5-6|NA|TRBJ2-3
TGTGCCAGCAGATTAGGGGGGGGCACAGATACGCAGTATTTT
CASRLGGGTDTQYF
>TRBD1|13|TRBV3-1/TRBV3-2|NA|TRBJ1-2
TGTGCCAGCAGCCAGGGACAGGTGGATGGCTACACCTTC
CASSQGQVDGYTF
>NA|15|TRBV5-6|once|TRBJ2-2
TGTGCCAGCAGCTTACCAGGGGCGCGGTCCGGGGAGCTGTTTTTT
CASSLPGARSGELFF
>TRBD2|17|TRBV11-2|NA|TRBJ2-1
TGTGCCAGCAGCTTAGCCCCAAGAGCGGGGGGGCTCAATGAGCAGTTCTTC
CASSLAPRAGGLNEQFF
>TRBD1|13|TRBV3-1/TRBV3-2|NA|TRBJ1-2
TGTGCCAGCAGCCCTGGACAGGGGAGTAGCTACACCTTC
CASSPGQGSSYTF